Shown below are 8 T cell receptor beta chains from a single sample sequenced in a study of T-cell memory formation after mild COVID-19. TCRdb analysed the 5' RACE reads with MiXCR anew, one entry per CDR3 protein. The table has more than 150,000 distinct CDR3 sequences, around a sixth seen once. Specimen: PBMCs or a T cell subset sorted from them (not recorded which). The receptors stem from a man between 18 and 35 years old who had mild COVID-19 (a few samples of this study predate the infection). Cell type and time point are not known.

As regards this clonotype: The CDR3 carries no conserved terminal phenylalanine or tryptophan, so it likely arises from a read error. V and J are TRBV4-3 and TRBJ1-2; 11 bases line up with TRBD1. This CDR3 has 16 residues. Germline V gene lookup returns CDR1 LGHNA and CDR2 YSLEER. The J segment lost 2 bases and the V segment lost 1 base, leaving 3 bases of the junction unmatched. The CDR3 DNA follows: TGCGCCAGCAGCCAAGGGACAGGGGGCCCCAACTATGGCTACACCATC. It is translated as CASSQGTGGPNYGYTI.

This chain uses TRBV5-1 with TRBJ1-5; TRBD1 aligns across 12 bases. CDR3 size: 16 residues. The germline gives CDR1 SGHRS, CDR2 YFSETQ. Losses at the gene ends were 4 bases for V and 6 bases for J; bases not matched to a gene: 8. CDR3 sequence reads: CASSPGTGGVIQPQHF. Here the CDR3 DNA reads TGCGCCAGCAGCCCCGGGACAGGGGGCGTAATTCAGCCCCAGCATTTT.

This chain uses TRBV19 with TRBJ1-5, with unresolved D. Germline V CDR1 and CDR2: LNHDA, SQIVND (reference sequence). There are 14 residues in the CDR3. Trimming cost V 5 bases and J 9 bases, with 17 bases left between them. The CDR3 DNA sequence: TGTGCCAGTAGTCTCCCGATTAGTGGGAGGCCCCAGCATTTT. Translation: CASSLPISGRPQHF.

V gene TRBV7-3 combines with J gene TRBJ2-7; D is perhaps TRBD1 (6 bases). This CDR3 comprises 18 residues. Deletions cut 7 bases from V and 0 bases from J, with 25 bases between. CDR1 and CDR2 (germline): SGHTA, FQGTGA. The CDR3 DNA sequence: TGTGCCAGCACCTCCCAGGTGGGGGCTACACCAAGCTCCTACGAGCAGTACTTC. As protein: CASTSQVGATPSSYEQYF. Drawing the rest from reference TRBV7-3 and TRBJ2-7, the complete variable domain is GAGVSQTPSNKVTEKGKYVELRCDPISGHTALYWYRQSLGQGPEFLIYFQGTGAADDSGLPNDRFFAVRPEGSVSTLKIQRTERGDSAVYLCASTSQVGATPSSYEQYFGPGTRLTVT.

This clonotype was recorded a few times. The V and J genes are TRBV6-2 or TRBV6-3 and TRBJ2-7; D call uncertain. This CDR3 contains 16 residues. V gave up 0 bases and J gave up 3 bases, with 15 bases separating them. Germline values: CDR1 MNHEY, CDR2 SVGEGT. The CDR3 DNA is TGTGCCAGCAGTTACTCGATCGCGCTGAACCTCTACGAGCAGTACTTC. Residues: CASSYSIALNLYEQYF.

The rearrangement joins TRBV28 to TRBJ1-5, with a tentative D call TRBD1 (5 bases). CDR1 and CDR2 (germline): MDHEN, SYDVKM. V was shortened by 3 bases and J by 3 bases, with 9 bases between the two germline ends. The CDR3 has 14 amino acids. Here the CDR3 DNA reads TGTGCCAGCAGTTTTTCAGGGTTCAATCAGCCCCAGCATTTT. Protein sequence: CASSFSGFNQPQHF.

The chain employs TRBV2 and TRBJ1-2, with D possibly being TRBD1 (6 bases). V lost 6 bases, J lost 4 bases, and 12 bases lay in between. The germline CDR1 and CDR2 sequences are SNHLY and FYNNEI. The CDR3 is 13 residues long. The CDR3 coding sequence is TGTGCCAGCAGATGGGGGGGCCTCTATGGCTACACCTTC. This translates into CASRWGGLYGYTF.

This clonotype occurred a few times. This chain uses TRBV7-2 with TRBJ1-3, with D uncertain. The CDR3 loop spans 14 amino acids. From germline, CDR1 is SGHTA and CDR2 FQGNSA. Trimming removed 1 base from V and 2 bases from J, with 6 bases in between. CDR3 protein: CASSLVTTGNTIYF. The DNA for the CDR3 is TGTGCCAGCAGCTTAGTGACAACTGGAAACACCATATATTTT. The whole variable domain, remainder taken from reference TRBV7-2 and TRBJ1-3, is GAGVSQSPSNKVTEKGKDVELRCDPISGHTALYWYRQSLGQGLEFLIYFQGNSAPDKSGLPSDRFSAERTGGSVSTLTIQRTQQEDSAVYLCASSLVTTGNTIYFGEGSWLTVV.